This TCR beta chain was retrieved from a study of blood T cells in healthy people across ages. Study-level results: Samples with more naive T cells showed higher observed beta diversity.

CDR3 size: 13 residues. Germline V gives CDR1 MNHEY, CDR2 SVGAGI. J lost 5 bases, V lost 5 bases, and 2 bases had no gene match. This clonotype occurred a few times. The antigen is undetermined. Per sample, at least 5 micrograms of total RNA were extracted. A second PCR of roughly 7 to 11 cycles used a sample-barcoded 5' primer and a J-beta primer mix. Each CDR3 protein gets one entry after TCRdb re-called the 5' RACE reads with MiXCR. The sample lists under 1,000,000 distinct CDR3 sequences, roughly 35% occurring once. Sequencing was performed on blood. The chain has TRBV6-5 and TRBJ2-1; TRBD2 matches at 8 bases. This TCR derives from a man younger than 35 in good health. The CDR3 DNA sequence: TGTGCCAGCAGTGACGGGGGGGACAATGAGCAGTTCTTC. It translates to CASSDGGDNEQFF.